The 25 T cell receptor beta chains in this list originate from one sample, sequenced in a study of shared clonotypes between healthy human individuals. Assay used: immunoSEQ multiplex PCR; TCRdb lists only in-frame clones, some missing. The sample records approximately 1,500,000 clones, around 97% being singletons. Sequencing was performed on naive CD4+ T cells sorted from blood. As for subset: CD45RA+ positively selected. These receptors were obtained from a man aged 25-45 years in good health.

Turning to this clone: At the DNA level, this CDR3 is encoded by other sequences in the same sample as well. The chain links TRBV7-9 to TRBJ2-3; D is perhaps TRBD2 (5 bases). This CDR3 contains 14 residues. The V end lost 3 bases, the J end lost 0 bases, and 7 bases lay between the germline ends. The germline V gene has CDR1 SEHNR and CDR2 FQNEAQ (reference sequence). The CDR3 loop reads CASSLSGSTDTQYF. The CDR3 nucleotides read TGTGCCAGCAGCTTGTCGGGGAGCACAGATACGCAGTATTTT.

The chain couples TRBV11-3 to TRBJ2-3; D gene ambiguous. V was pared by 5 bases and J by 1 base, with 7 bases between. The CDR3 contains 13 residues. The germline V gene has CDR1 SGHNT and CDR2 YENEEA. This CDR3 reads CASSIGGTDTQYF. The CDR3 DNA reads TGTGCCAGCAGCATAGGAGGCACAGATACGCAGTATTTT.

V gene TRBV6-1 combines with J gene TRBJ2-3, with TRBD1 matching over 10 bases. CDR1 is MNHNS and CDR2 is SASEGT in the germline V gene. V shed 5 bases, J shed 6 bases, and the junction held 5 bases outside the gene matches. This CDR3 is 14 amino acids long. CDR3 in amino acids: CASSIRDRGDTQYF. CDR3 sequence (DNA): TGTGCCAGCAGTATCCGGGACAGGGGTGATACGCAGTATTTT.

V usage is TRBV6-4 and J usage is TRBJ2-2; D assignment may be TRBD1 or TRBD2 (5 bases each). Germline CDR1 is MRHNA and CDR2 is SNTAGT. The CDR3 runs to 12 residues. Trimming removed 10 bases at V and 2 bases at J, with 8 bases between. CDR3 sequence reads: CATRGNTGELFF. Here the CDR3 DNA reads TGTGCCACTCGGGGCAACACCGGGGAGCTGTTTTTT.

V gene TRBV7-2 combines with J gene TRBJ2-6; D possibly corresponds to TRBD1 (5 bases). CDR1 is SGHTA, CDR2 FQGNSA, per germline. The CDR3 is 18 amino acids. The V gene lost 1 base and the J gene lost 2 bases, with 15 bases spanning the gap. Here the CDR3 reads CASSLVRANPTGANVLTF. The DNA of the CDR3 is TGTGCCAGCAGCTTAGTCAGGGCAAACCCCACTGGGGCCAACGTCCTGACTTTC.

This clone was detected once. The J gene is TRBJ2-2, the V gene TRBV9, with D perhaps matching TRBD2 (5 bases). The CDR3 loop spans 15 amino acids. Per germline, CDR1 SGDLS and CDR2 YYNGEE. Trimming shortened V by 6 bases and J by 5 bases, and 17 bases separated the two germline ends. CDR3 in amino acids: CASTAFGEPTGELFF. In DNA, the CDR3 is TGTGCCAGCACCGCGTTTGGGGAGCCGACCGGGGAGCTGTTTTTT. Full variable domain (outside the CDR3, taken from reference TRBV9 and TRBJ2-2): DSGVTQTPKHLITATGQRVTLRCSPRSGDLSVYWYQQSLDQGLQFLIQYYNGEERAKGNILERFSAQQFPDLHSELNLSSLELGDSALYFCASTAFGEPTGELFFGEGSRLTVL.

The count of this clone is one. The rearrangement joins TRBV7-2 to TRBJ2-1; D is undetermined. The CDR3 spans 15 residues. V lost 5 bases to trimming and J lost 8 bases, with 19 bases between them. Germline V gives CDR1 SGHTA, CDR2 FQGNSA. This chain's CDR3 is CASSPRSSHSDEQFF. CDR3 bases: TGTGCCAGCAGCCCCCGCAGCTCCCACTCGGATGAGCAGTTCTTC.

This sequence joins TRBV9 and TRBJ2-1, with 14 bases lining up with TRBD2. V dropped 3 bases and J dropped 6; count of bases not matched to a gene: 2. From germline, CDR1 is SGDLS and CDR2 YYNGEE. The CDR3 is 15 residues long. The CDR3 region has the DNA TGTGCCAGCAGCGGGACTAGCGGGAGGTTCAATGAGCAGTTCTTC. It is translated as CASSGTSGRFNEQFF.

The V call is TRBV5-4, the J call TRBJ2-2; D assignment may be TRBD1 or TRBD2 (5 bases each). Trimming took 2 bases from V and 4 from J, leaving 21 bases between them. This CDR3 has 18 residues. From germline, CDR1 is SGHNT and CDR2 YYREEE (reference sequence). The CDR3 nucleotides read TGTGCCAGCAGCTTTGGGTGGGGGTCTAGGGGTCCCACCGGGGAGCTGTTTTTT. Amino acids: CASSFGWGSRGPTGELFF.

The chain employs TRBV29-1 and TRBJ1-3; possible D gene TRBD1, 5 bases. The V end lost 4 bases, the J end lost 0 bases, and 7 bases lay between the germline ends. Germline-derived CDR1 and CDR2 are SQVTM and ANQGSEA. The CDR3 is 13 residues long. In DNA, the CDR3 is TGCAGCGTTGCGGGGGACTCTGGAAACACCATATATTTT. It codes for CSVAGDSGNTIYF.

The chain uses TRBV29-1 and TRBJ2-3, with 11 bases identical to TRBD2. Germline loops: CDR1 SQVTM, CDR2 ANQGSEA. The CDR3 sequence is 14 residues long. V lost 3 bases, J lost 5 bases, and 4 bases stayed unmatched. The CDR3 loop reads CSVDTGTSGDTQYF. CDR3 nucleotides: TGCAGCGTTGACACAGGGACTAGCGGAGATACGCAGTATTTT.

This chain joins TRBV9 and TRBJ2-1, with 9 bases fitting TRBD1. Germline CDR1 is SGDLS and CDR2 is YYNGEE. This CDR3 spans 16 amino acids. With V trimmed by 6 bases and J by 6 bases, 13 bases remained unmatched. The CDR3 is CASTSTPGQGFNEQFF. The DNA of the CDR3 is TGTGCCAGCACCTCCACTCCGGGACAGGGTTTCAATGAGCAGTTCTTC.

J is TRBJ1-1 and V is TRBV5-1, with D tentatively TRBD1 (6 bases). The ends were cut back, 1 base at V and 4 bases at J, with 17 bases in the middle. The CDR3 is made up of 16 amino acids. Germline loops: CDR1 SGHRS, CDR2 YFSETQ. The DNA for the CDR3 is TGCGCCAGCAGCTTGCCCGGGGGGCCGGTGAGCACTGAAGCTTTCTTT. This encodes CASSLPGGPVSTEAFF.

This chain's CDR3 is CASSESRGHYNEQFF. Written as DNA, the CDR3 is TGCGCCAGCAGTGAGTCAAGGGGGCACTACAATGAGCAGTTCTTC. The V gene is TRBV10-1, the J gene TRBJ2-1; 7 bases align to TRBD1. Trimming removed 0 bases from V and 3 bases from J; junction bases left unmatched: 2. Germline V gives CDR1 WNHNN, CDR2 SYGVQD (reference sequence). CDR3 size: 15 residues.

A note on this clone: This sample includes further DNA sequences coding for the same CDR3. V is TRBV28 and J is TRBJ2-5, with D uncertain. This CDR3 spans 14 amino acids. Trimming took off 3 bases at V and 1 base at J, with 9 bases between the two ends. Germline CDR1 MDHEN, CDR2 SYDVKM. CDR3 nucleotide sequence: TGTGCCAGCAGTTTTGGTGGATCCCAAGAGACCCAGTACTTC. As protein: CASSFGGSQETQYF.

The rearrangement joins TRBV7-9 to TRBJ2-1, with D uncertain. The CDR3 loop spans 13 amino acids. Per germline, CDR1 SEHNR and CDR2 FQNEAQ (reference sequence). Deletions cut 5 bases from V and 10 bases from J, with 15 bases between. The CDR3 nucleotides read TGTGCCAGCAGCGACCTGACCGGCAGGGAGCAGTTCTTC. Translating gives CASSDLTGREQFF.

As concerns this clone: Other DNA variants within this sample encode the same CDR3. The chain links TRBV25-1 to TRBJ2-1, with D maybe TRBD2 (5 bases). V lost 1 base and J 4 bases, leaving 14 bases between the germline ends. CDR1 MGHDK and CDR2 SYGVNS come from the germline V gene. The CDR3 runs 16 residues. Written as DNA, the CDR3 is TGTGCCAGCAGTGAATGGGGTGGGAGTGGGTACAATGAGCAGTTCTTC. Protein product: CASSEWGGSGYNEQFF.

V usage is TRBV6-6 and J usage is TRBJ1-5; 8 nucleotides line up with TRBD1. This CDR3 comprises 15 residues. CDR1 and CDR2 (germline): MNHNY, SVGAGI (reference sequence). V shed 6 bases and J 9 bases; nucleotides not matched to a gene: 13. The CDR3 region has the DNA TGTGCCAGCAGGAGTCAGGGGGCGATAATCGGGCCCCAGCATTTT. It yields the protein CASRSQGAIIGPQHF.

Written as DNA, the CDR3 is TGTGCCAGCAGTTACTCGTCCGGAGCGAGCACCGGGGAGCTGTTTTTT. It specifies CASSYSSGASTGELFF. The chain joins TRBV6-5 to TRBJ2-2; D gene uncertain. The germline V gene encodes CDR1 MNHEY and CDR2 SVGAGI. The CDR3 spans 16 residues. The V and J ends lost 0 bases and 4 bases respectively, with 12 bases between them.

The chain couples TRBV19 to TRBJ1-5; no firm D call. The CDR3 totals 12 residues. The ends were cut back, 4 bases at V and 0 bases at J, with 1 base in the middle. CDR1 and CDR2 from the germline V gene are LNHDA and SQIVND (reference sequence). The CDR3 nucleotides are TGTGCCAGTAGTACTAGCAATCAGCCCCAGCATTTT. As protein: CASSTSNQPQHF.

The J gene is TRBJ2-3, the V gene TRBV4-3, with 9 positions matching TRBD1. V shed 3 bases, J shed 1 base, and the junction held 2 bases outside the gene matches. Germline CDR1 LGHNA, CDR2 YSLEER. This CDR3 contains 15 residues. The DNA for the CDR3 is TGCGCCAGCAGCCAGGGACAGGGAGGCACAGATACGCAGTATTTT. Its protein product is CASSQGQGGTDTQYF.

J is TRBJ2-7 and V is TRBV4-1; perhaps TRBD1 as D (6 bases). This CDR3 comprises 18 residues. The V end was cut by 1 base, the J end by 3 bases, with 22 bases between. Germline V gene lookup returns CDR1 MGHRA and CDR2 YSYEKL. In nucleotides, the CDR3 is TGCGCCAGCAGCCAAGCAGAGCGTCGCCATTCAGGGGTCTACGAGCAGTACTTC. Protein: CASSQAERRHSGVYEQYF.

In its sample, this clone was seen once. V and J are TRBV11-3 and TRBJ2-5, with TRBD1 matching 7 bases. The CDR3 sequence is 14 residues long. From germline, CDR1 is SGHNT and CDR2 YENEEA. V lost 4 bases and J lost 5; bases outside the gene matches: 7. The CDR3 DNA reads TGTGCCAGCAGCTCACAGGACAGGAGGGAGACCCAGTACTTC. It codes for CASSSQDRRETQYF.

The CDR3 nucleotides are TGTGCCACCAGCAGAGATTTAACTAGCCACGAGCAGTACTTC. This translates into CATSRDLTSHEQYF. The V and J genes are TRBV15 and TRBJ2-7; D perhaps matches TRBD2 (6 bases). The V and J ends lost 0 bases and 5 bases respectively, with 11 bases between them. The length of the CDR3 is 14 residues. CDR1 is LNHNV and CDR2 is YYDKDF in the germline V gene (reference sequence).

This rearrangement joins TRBV29-1 to TRBJ2-3; perhaps TRBD1 as D (5 bases). The CDR3 is 14 amino acids. The V end lost 7 bases, the J end lost 4 bases, and 18 bases lay between the germline ends. Germline V CDR1 and CDR2: SQVTM, ANQGSEA. CDR3 amino acids: CSGRRTIGPDTQYF. CDR3 bases: TGCAGCGGACGCAGGACAATCGGCCCAGATACGCAGTATTTT.